The text below deals with one T cell receptor (beta chain). What it binds is not known. TCRdb recomputed calls from the reads with MiXCR, one row per CDR3 protein. This sample has roughly 180,000 distinct CDR3 sequences, with about 18% found just once. The data originate from a study of T cell repertoires in cytomegalovirus infection. At the level of the study: Both a matching HLA type and CMV infection were indicated by public TCR beta signatures. Study-wide findings and caveats: CMV-specific HLA-C-restricted TCR beta clonotypes dominated the ex vivo response.

The germline V and J ends were trimmed by 6 bases and 10 bases, with 12 bases remaining between them. Germline loops: CDR1 SNHLY, CDR2 FYNNEI. The CDR3 has 12 residues. The sample consisted of CD8+ T cells from PBMCs. This chain links TRBV2 with TRBJ1-4; unclear D gene. The source is a human donor in good health (CMV status not recorded). Some clones in this sample may be carry-over from other donors' samples. In nucleotides, the CDR3 is TGTGCCAGCAGAATGGGAGCCAGAAAACTGTTTTTT. As protein: CASRMGARKLFF.